The 12 T cell receptor beta chains given below trace back to one sample, sequenced in a study of breast tumors, draining lymph nodes, adjacent tissues (dated by TCRdb to the mid-2010s). The library came from multiplex PCR. The data were produced on an Illumina HiSeq 2000. TCRdb reran the public reads through fastp at Q25 and MiXCR, keeping productive beta chains. CDR3 protein duplicates are merged, each entry listing the most common genes and DNA. The table for this sample lists about 200,000 distinct CDR3 sequences; 31% of them were counted only once. The ten top clones hold 4% to 5.5% of the sample. Lymph node samples were obtained from the axillary draining lymph nodes of breast cancer patients. The material sequenced was axillary lymph node tissue. The receptors here all came from a female donor with breast cancer. Some clones in this sample may be carry-over from other donors' samples.

This clonotype was seen many times. The J gene is TRBJ2-2, the V gene TRBV19; possibly TRBD2 for D (5 bases). Per the germline V gene, CDR1 is LNHDA and CDR2 is SQIVND (reference sequence). The CDR3 runs to 17 residues. Between the trimmed V and J ends, which lost 2 bases and 1 base, there was a span of 14 bases. This chain's CDR3 is CASSIRPASRNTGELFF. Written as DNA, the CDR3 is TGTGCCAGTAGTATAAGGCCGGCTAGCAGGAACACCGGGGAGCTGTTTTTT.

Turning to this clonotype: A much larger clone lies one base from this, so it may be a read error. The chain is built from TRBV13 and TRBJ2-2; tentative D call: TRBD1 (5 bases). Deletions cut 2 bases from V and 1 base from J, with 8 bases between. Germline V CDR1 and CDR2: PRHDT, FYEKMQ (reference sequence). The CDR3 consists of 15 residues. CDR3 in amino acids: CASSLRGQNTGELFF. The CDR3 DNA follows: TGTGCCAGCAGCTTACGCGGACAGAACACCGGGGAGCTGTTTTTT. Variable domain in full (rest from reference TRBV13 and TRBJ2-2): AAGVIQSPRHLIKEKRETATLKCYPIPRHDTVYWYQQGPGQDPQFLISFYEKMQSDKGSIPDRFSAQQFSDYHSELNMSSLELGDSALYFCASSLRGQNTGELFFGEGSRLTVL.

This clonotype has ten or more counts. The rearrangement joins TRBV14 to TRBJ1-2; 7 positions agree with TRBD1. The junction had 9 bases not matched to a gene; V was cut back by 4 bases and J by 4 bases. The germline V gene encodes CDR1 SGHDN and CDR2 FVKESK. The CDR3 loop spans 15 amino acids. CDR3 bases: TGTGCCAGCAGCCCTCAGGGACAGCGGGGCTATGGCTACACCTTC. Translated: CASSPQGQRGYGYTF.

This clonotype occurred many times. The chain carries TRBV20-1 and TRBJ2-1, with 16 bases matching TRBD2. CDR3 length: 19 amino acids. Germline loops: CDR1 DFQATT, CDR2 SNEGSKA (reference sequence). Trimming removed 1 base from V and 10 bases from J; junction bases left unmatched: 16. The CDR3 reads CSARVPGLAGGAMGGEQFF. CDR3 bases: TGCAGTGCTAGAGTCCCGGGACTAGCGGGAGGGGCTATGGGCGGGGAGCAGTTCTTC.

The gene calls are TRBV5-1 and TRBJ2-5; the D call may be TRBD1 or TRBD2 (5 bases each). Per the germline V gene, CDR1 is SGHRS and CDR2 is YFSETQ. The CDR3 is 15 amino acids. Trimming took off 0 bases at V and 5 bases at J, with 14 bases between the two ends. CDR3 loop: CASSLGLPWGETQYF. The CDR3 nucleotides are TGCGCCAGCAGCTTGGGACTCCCGTGGGGGGAGACCCAGTACTTC. The full variable domain, in which reference TRBV5-1 and TRBJ2-5 provide the parts outside the CDR3, is KAGVTQTPRYLIKTRGQQVTLSCSPISGHRSVSWYQQTPGQGLQFLFEYFSETQRNKGNFPGRFSGRQFSNSRSEMNVSTLELGDSALYLCASSLGLPWGETQYFGPGTRLLVL.

For this clonotype: A read error may account for a junction end that differs from germline. V is TRBV7-9 and J is TRBJ1-2, with D perhaps matching TRBD1 (5 bases). This CDR3 has 13 residues. Looked up from germline, CDR1 is SEHNR and CDR2 is FQNEAQ (reference sequence). The CDR3 here is CASSLGRLYGYAF. The CDR3 DNA sequence: TGTGCCAGCAGCTTGGGACGGTTGTATGGCTACGCCTTC. Full variable domain (rest looked up from reference TRBV7-9 and TRBJ1-2): DTGVSQNPRHKITKRGQNVTFRCDPISEHNRLYWYRQTLGQGPEFLTYFQNEAQLEKSRLLSDRFSAERPKGSFSTLEIQRTEQGDSAMYLCASSLGRLYGYAFGSGTRLTVV.

This clonotype was seen ten or more times. The chain uses TRBV18 and TRBJ1-2; D uncertain. The CDR3 sequence is 13 residues long. Trimming left V 2 bases short and J 4 bases short, with 8 bases between. Germline CDR1 reads KGHSH; CDR2 reads LQKENI. DNA for the CDR3: TGTGCCAGCTCACCAGGCAGTCCCTATGGCTACACCTTC. Its protein product is CASSPGSPYGYTF.

In the case of this clonotype: The junction departs from germline at one end; a sequencing error may be responsible. J is TRBJ1-2 and V is TRBV6-1, with unresolved D. The CDR3 consists of 11 residues. From germline, CDR1 is MNHNS and CDR2 SASEGT. The CDR3 is CASSQVGGCTF. CDR3 nucleotides: TGTGCCAGCAGTCAAGTAGGAGGCTGCACCTTC.

V is TRBV9 and J is TRBJ2-1; maybe TRBD2 (5 bases). Trimming took 4 bases from V and 6 from J, leaving 14 bases between them. CDR1 SGDLS and CDR2 YYNGEE come from the germline V gene. The CDR3 is 14 residues long. The CDR3 DNA sequence: TGTGCCAGCAGCTCTTCGACTAAATCCAATGAGCAGTTCTTC. This sequence encodes CASSSSTKSNEQFF.

Concerning this clonotype: Being one base from a much bigger clone, this may be a read error. The V gene is TRBV19, the J gene TRBJ1-3; D call uncertain. The CDR3 spans 15 residues. Germline values: CDR1 LNHDA, CDR2 SQIVND (reference sequence). V was trimmed by 11 bases and J by 4 bases, leaving 21 bases between them. The CDR3 DNA is TGTGCCTGGACCCGTAGTTTTTCGGAAGGAAACACCATATATTTT. Its protein is CAWTRSFSEGNTIYF.

This clonotype was observed a handful of times. Being one base from a much bigger clone, this may be a read error. The J gene is TRBJ1-2, the V gene TRBV20-1; D is unclear. From germline, CDR1 is DFQATT and CDR2 SNEGSKA (reference sequence). This CDR3 comprises 15 residues. The CDR3 protein is CSHIPRGDDTYGYTF. Here the CDR3 DNA reads TGCAGCCATATTCCGAGAGGAGACGATACCTATGGCTACACCTTC.

This clonotype was counted at least ten times. Mismatch with germline at one junction end may stem from a read error. The rearrangement uses TRBV7-8 and TRBJ2-7, with D perhaps being TRBD1 or TRBD2 (5 bases each). This CDR3 has 15 residues. The germline V gene has CDR1 SGHVS and CDR2 FQNEAQ. CDR3 coding DNA: TGTGCCAGCATCTTAGGGACGTCTAGGAACTACGAGCAGTACTTC. The encoded protein is CASILGTSRNYEQYF.